Following are 30 T cell receptor beta chains from one sample sequenced in a study of shared clonotypes between healthy human individuals. Method: immunoSEQ multiplex PCR; TCRdb's copy keeps in-frame clones and lacks some. Among about half a million clones listed, about 78% were seen once. Sequences were obtained from PBMCs. These receptors all stem from a woman aged 40 to 50 in good health. Some clones in this sample may be carry-over from other donors' samples.

The J gene is TRBJ2-7, the V gene TRBV15, with D hard to call. With 3 bases removed from V and 0 bases from J, the gap between germline ends came to 9 bases. Per germline, CDR1 LNHNV and CDR2 YYDKDF (reference sequence). CDR3 size: 14 residues. CDR3 sequence reads: CATSRGIGSYEQYF. DNA of the CDR3: TGTGCCACCAGCAGGGGAATAGGCTCCTACGAGCAGTACTTC. The whole variable domain, filled in from reference TRBV15 and TRBJ2-7, reads DAMVIQNPRYQVTQFGKPVTLSCSQTLNHNVMYWYQQKSSQAPKLLFHYYDKDFNNEADTPDNFQSRRPNTSFCFLDIRSPGLGDTAMYLCATSRGIGSYEQYFGPGTRLTVT.

This clone has only a few counts. V gene TRBV28 combines with J gene TRBJ1-2; maybe TRBD1 (6 bases). The CDR3 contains 14 residues. The V gene's germline CDR1 is MDHEN and CDR2 SYDVKM. The V gene lost 10 bases and the J gene lost 4 bases, with 19 bases spanning the gap. The DNA for the CDR3 is TGTGCCACCAAACAGGGTATTTATTCCTATGGCTACACCTTC. Amino acids: CATKQGIYSYGYTF.

The CDR3 here is CASSFGTGETGELFF. In nucleotides, the CDR3 is TGTGCCAGCAGTTTCGGGACAGGAGAAACCGGGGAGCTGTTTTTT. The rearrangement links TRBV28 to TRBJ2-2, with 8 positions matching TRBD1. Trimming cost V 3 bases and J 5 bases; bases outside gene matches: 5. Germline loops: CDR1 MDHEN, CDR2 SYDVKM. The CDR3 runs to 15 residues.

This clone showed up just once. The genes are TRBV19 and TRBJ2-2; TRBD2 aligns across 10 bases. CDR1 and CDR2 from the germline V gene are LNHDA and SQIVND (reference sequence). The CDR3 spans 18 residues. The trim removed 4 bases at V and 0 bases at J, leaving 8 bases unmatched. The CDR3 nucleotides are TGTGCCAGTAGTAAACACGGGACTAGCGTTTCGAACACCGGGGAGCTGTTTTTT. It specifies CASSKHGTSVSNTGELFF.

This chain joins TRBV5-1 and TRBJ1-6; D is unclear. V was shortened by 0 bases and J by 8 bases, with 12 bases between the two germline ends. CDR1 is SGHRS, CDR2 YFSETQ, per germline. This CDR3 region has 15 residues. In nucleotides, the CDR3 is TGCGCCAGCAGCTTGGGTCCCCAAATGGATTCACCCCTCCACTTT. Amino acids: CASSLGPQMDSPLHF. The full variable domain, with the rest looked up from reference TRBV5-1 and TRBJ1-6, is KAGVTQTPRYLIKTRGQQVTLSCSPISGHRSVSWYQQTPGQGLQFLFEYFSETQRNKGNFPGRFSGRQFSNSRSEMNVSTLELGDSALYLCASSLGPQMDSPLHFGNGTRLTVT.

Comments on this clone: A far larger clone is one nucleotide away, so this likely arose from a read error. The sample contains more than one DNA sequence encoding this CDR3. The chain couples TRBV30 to TRBJ1-3; no clear D. Germline lookup yields CDR1 GTSNPN and CDR2 SVGIG (reference sequence). The CDR3 runs 13 residues. CDR3 bases: TGTGCCTGCCACCGCGGTTCTGGGAACACCATATATTTT. It is translated as CACHRGSGNTIYF.

There are a few counts of this clone. The chain joins TRBV2 to TRBJ2-7, with 8 nucleotides matching TRBD1. The V gene's germline CDR1 is SNHLY and CDR2 FYNNEI. CDR3 length: 15 residues. The trim removed 4 bases at V and 2 bases at J, leaving 7 bases unmatched. CDR3 loop: CASSVMGQEPYEQYF. The DNA for the CDR3 is TGTGCCAGCAGTGTGATGGGACAGGAACCCTACGAGCAGTACTTC. The variable domain in full, completed from reference TRBV2 and TRBJ2-7, reads EPEVTQTPSHQVTQMGQEVILRCVPISNHLYFYWYRQILGQKVEFLVSFYNNEISEKSEIFDDQFSVERPDGSNFTLKIRSTKLEDSAMYFCASSVMGQEPYEQYFGPGTRLTVT.

This clone has just one count. The chain uses TRBV2 and TRBJ1-1; perhaps TRBD1 as D (6 bases). Looked up from germline, CDR1 is SNHLY and CDR2 is FYNNEI. Trimming stripped 10 bases from V and 11 bases from J, with 23 bases between. This CDR3 comprises 13 residues. CDR3 sequence (DNA): TGTGCCACCTTGAACATGGCAGGGGTCGCGGCTTTCTTT. This codes for CATLNMAGVAAFF.

The chain employs TRBV4-1 and TRBJ1-5; TRBD1 agrees at 8 bases. There are 18 residues in the CDR3. Unmatched junction bases numbered 12, after V lost 1 base and J lost 4 bases. Germline CDR1 reads MGHRA; CDR2 reads YSYEKL. CDR3: CASSQGSGGKWGNQPQHF. As DNA, the CDR3 is TGCGCCAGCAGCCAAGGATCAGGGGGCAAATGGGGGAATCAGCCCCAGCATTTT.

The chain couples TRBV27 to TRBJ2-7, with 13 bases fitting TRBD2. With V trimmed by 8 bases and J by 9 bases, 13 bases remained unmatched. From germline, CDR1 is MNHEY and CDR2 SMNVEV (reference sequence). CDR3 length: 15 residues. This chain's CDR3 is CASGRTSGGELVQYF. CDR3 sequence (DNA): TGTGCCAGCGGAAGGACTAGCGGGGGTGAGTTGGTGCAGTACTTC.

This chain uses TRBV6-1 with TRBJ1-6; possible D gene TRBD1, 6 bases. Trimming removed 1 base at V and 13 bases at J, with 14 bases between. The CDR3 is 14 amino acids. From germline, CDR1 is MNHNS and CDR2 SASEGT. The CDR3: CASSEDAGEGPLHF. The CDR3 DNA is TGTGCCAGCAGTGAAGATGCAGGGGAAGGCCCCCTCCACTTT.

This rearrangement joins TRBV6-1 to TRBJ2-1; 10 bases agree with TRBD2. This CDR3 region has 14 residues. Germline V lookup: CDR1 MNHNS, CDR2 SASEGT. With 6 bases clipped from V and 8 bases from J, the junction kept 7 bases outside the gene matches. CDR3: CASRLAGPVDEQFF. DNA for the CDR3: TGTGCCAGCAGACTAGCGGGACCTGTGGATGAGCAGTTCTTC.

The rearrangement joins TRBV4-1 to TRBJ1-4; D is possibly TRBD1 (5 bases). Germline V gene sequence: CDR1 MGHRA, CDR2 YSYEKL. Trimming removed 2 bases at V and 11 bases at J, with 6 bases between. The CDR3 length is 11 residues. DNA of the CDR3: TGCGCCAGCAGCCAACGGGGGAAACTGTTTTTT. It translates to CASSQRGKLFF.

The chain uses TRBV4-1 and TRBJ1-4, with D maybe TRBD1 (5 bases). V gave up 0 bases and J gave up 1 base, with 6 bases separating them. Germline CDR1 reads MGHRA; CDR2 reads YSYEKL. This CDR3 is built from 15 residues. The CDR3 protein is CASSQEGGTNEKLFF. As DNA, the CDR3 is TGCGCCAGCAGCCAAGAGGGGGGAACTAATGAAAAACTGTTTTTT.

This clone was seen more than once but under ten times. V gene TRBV5-1 combines with J gene TRBJ1-6; possibly TRBD1 for D (6 bases). V was cut by 0 bases and J by 7 bases, with 11 bases left in between. CDR1 and CDR2 (germline): SGHRS, YFSETQ. The CDR3 extends over 15 amino acids. The CDR3 DNA reads as TGCGCCAGCAGCTTGGGGGCTACAGGGAATTCACCCCTCCACTTT. Translation: CASSLGATGNSPLHF.

This clone was picked up a small number of times. The V and J genes are TRBV10-3 and TRBJ2-2; 9 nucleotides align to TRBD1. This CDR3 has 15 residues. Trimming at V came to 4 bases and at J to 8 bases, leaving 8 bases not matched to a gene. Germline V gene lookup returns CDR1 ENHRY and CDR2 SYGVKD. The DNA for the CDR3 is TGTGCCATCAGTGGCCGGGACAGGGAAGGAGGGGAGCTGTTTTTT. Translating it yields CAISGRDREGGELFF.

The gene calls are TRBV30 and TRBJ2-3; D call uncertain. The CDR3 extends over 11 amino acids. Trimming removed 5 bases at V and 5 bases at J, with 8 bases between. The germline CDR1 and CDR2 sequences are GTSNPN and SVGIG (reference sequence). CDR3 amino acids: CAWALQDTQYF. CDR3 sequence (DNA): TGTGCCTGGGCCCTCCAAGATACGCAGTATTTT.

The gene calls are TRBV7-2 and TRBJ2-7; D is perhaps TRBD2 (6 bases). Germline V lookup: CDR1 SGHTA, CDR2 FQGNSA. Trimming pared 4 bases from V and 5 bases from J, leaving 18 bases between. The CDR3 length is 15 residues. The CDR3 nucleotides are TGTGCCAGCAGCTCACAGAGCGGGTGGGACGACGAGCAGTACTTC. Translation gives CASSSQSGWDDEQYF.

This sequence joins TRBV11-2 and TRBJ2-3; the D is unclear. Germline V gene sequence: CDR1 SGHAT, CDR2 FQNNGV. Trimming took 0 bases from V and 2 from J, leaving 9 bases between them. This CDR3 spans 15 amino acids. CDR3 protein: CASSLDRQPTDTQYF. In DNA, the CDR3 is TGTGCCAGCAGCTTAGATCGGCAGCCCACAGATACGCAGTATTTT.

This rearrangement joins TRBV30 to TRBJ2-1; TRBD2 matches 10 bases. Losses at the gene ends were 2 bases for V and 7 bases for J; bases not matched to a gene: 8. The CDR3 runs 15 residues. Per the germline V gene, CDR1 is GTSNPN and CDR2 is SVGIG (reference sequence). CDR3 sequence (DNA): TGTGCCTGGAGTTGGCTAGCGGGAGAGGGTAATGAGCAGTTCTTC. Translating it yields CAWSWLAGEGNEQFF.

The V call is TRBV5-4, the J call TRBJ2-3; 10 nucleotides align to TRBD1. Germline CDR1 SGHNT, CDR2 YYREEE (reference sequence). The CDR3 is 15 residues long. V was clipped by 0 bases and J by 3 bases; unmatched bases: 1. The CDR3 region is CASSLGTGGTDTQYF. In nucleotides, the CDR3 is TGTGCCAGCAGCTTGGGGACAGGGGGGACAGATACGCAGTATTTT.

This clone was counted only a few times. J is TRBJ2-1 and V is TRBV7-2; D possibly corresponds to TRBD1 (5 bases). The CDR3 runs 13 residues. CDR1 is SGHTA, CDR2 FQGNSA, per germline. The V gene lost 3 bases and the J gene lost 8 bases, with 11 bases spanning the gap. The CDR3, as DNA: TGTGCCAGCAGCTTGCGGACAATGGATGAGCAGTTCTTC. Translated: CASSLRTMDEQFF.

This sequence joins TRBV2 and TRBJ2-7; D is unresolved. Trimming removed 0 bases at V and 3 bases at J, with 3 bases between. The germline V gene encodes CDR1 SNHLY and CDR2 FYNNEI. This CDR3 has 12 residues. CDR3 DNA sequence: TGTGCCAGCAGTGAAGCTTTCTACGAGCAGTACTTC. It encodes CASSEAFYEQYF. The whole variable domain, filled in from reference TRBV2 and TRBJ2-7, reads EPEVTQTPSHQVTQMGQEVILRCVPISNHLYFYWYRQILGQKVEFLVSFYNNEISEKSEIFDDQFSVERPDGSNFTLKIRSTKLEDSAMYFCASSEAFYEQYFGPGTRLTVT.

This clone was seen only a few times. The chain combines TRBV10-3 with TRBJ2-3; TRBD1 matches at 7 bases. In germline, CDR1 is ENHRY, CDR2 SYGVKD. V shed 10 bases, J shed 0 bases, and the junction held 7 bases outside the gene matches. The length of the CDR3 is 14 residues. The DNA of the CDR3 is TGTGCCACCCTGACAGGGATAAGCACAGATACGCAGTATTTT. Protein: CATLTGISTDTQYF.

The V gene is TRBV5-5, the J gene TRBJ2-7; 12 positions match TRBD2. The CDR3 sequence is 14 residues long. V was pared by 4 bases and J by 6 bases, with 5 bases of the junction left unmatched. Looked up from germline, CDR1 is SGHKS and CDR2 is YYEKEE (reference sequence). The DNA for the CDR3 is TGTGCCAGCAGCCCGACTAGCGGGAGAAGCGAGCAGTACTTC. Translating gives CASSPTSGRSEQYF.

The chain joins TRBV11-2 to TRBJ2-3; 8 bases line up with TRBD2. The V and J ends lost 1 base and 3 bases, in that order; junction bases with no gene match: 9. There are 17 residues in the CDR3. Looked up from germline, CDR1 is SGHAT and CDR2 is FQNNGV. The CDR3 spells CASSLGLIGLATDTQYF. CDR3 sequence (DNA): TGTGCCAGCAGCTTAGGTCTCATCGGACTAGCAACAGATACGCAGTATTTT. Looking up the rest from reference TRBV11-2 and TRBJ2-3 gives the full variable domain: EAGVAQSPRYKIIEKRQSVAFWCNPISGHATLYWYQQILGQGPKLLIQFQNNGVVDDSQLPKDRFSAERLKGVDSTLKIQPAKLEDSAVYLCASSLGLIGLATDTQYFGPGTRLTVL.

The V gene is TRBV28, the J gene TRBJ2-7; tentative D call: TRBD1 (5 bases). There are 13 residues in the CDR3. The V and J ends lost 3 bases and 1 base respectively, with 7 bases between them. CDR1 and CDR2 (germline): MDHEN, SYDVKM. The CDR3 is CASSFQGSYEQYF. CDR3 sequence (DNA): TGTGCCAGCAGTTTCCAGGGATCCTACGAGCAGTACTTC.

This sequence joins TRBV5-1 and TRBJ1-2; D ambiguous. CDR1 and CDR2 (germline): SGHRS, YFSETQ. V lost 4 bases and J lost 4, with 14 bases in between. The CDR3 loop spans 14 amino acids. CDR3 sequence (DNA): TGCGCCAGCAGCCCCGAACTGACTCTCTATGGCTACACCTTC. Translation gives CASSPELTLYGYTF.

The rearrangement links TRBV5-6 to TRBJ1-2; TRBD1 matches at 9 bases. Germline V lookup: CDR1 SGHDT, CDR2 YYEEEE. Unmatched junction bases numbered 5, after V lost 4 bases and J lost 4 bases. This CDR3 region has 14 residues. The CDR3, as DNA: TGTGCCAGCAGCAGGGACAGGGTGGGCTATGGCTACACCTTC. Amino acids: CASSRDRVGYGYTF.

The chain is built from TRBV28 and TRBJ1-2; no clear D gene. Trimming took off 4 bases at V and 2 bases at J, with 11 bases between the two ends. Germline V gene sequence: CDR1 MDHEN, CDR2 SYDVKM. This CDR3 has 14 residues. The CDR3 reads CASSSSAPNYGYTF. The CDR3, as DNA: TGTGCCAGCAGTTCCTCCGCTCCAAACTATGGCTACACCTTC.